Following are 5 T cell receptor beta chains from one sample sequenced in a study of T cells in Graves' hyperthyroidism and ophthalmopathy. Amplified regions were TCR beta CDR3 sequences from RNA transcripts. Using the HTBI primer set, a first-round RT-PCR was run on the TCR CDR3. MiXCR, applied by TCRdb to the multiplex PCR reads, yields one record per CDR3 protein. The sample lists 490,000 or so distinct CDR3 sequences; just under 20% were seen once. The sample comprised blood. These receptors were taken from a man aged 40-49 years with Graves' ophthalmopathy.

Regarding this clonotype: An end of the junction does not agree with germline; a read error may underlie this. The genes are TRBV30 and TRBJ1-5; 8 bases fit TRBD1. CDR1 is GTSNPN and CDR2 is SVGIG in the germline V gene (reference sequence). The CDR3 has 16 amino acids. The DNA of the CDR3 is TGTGCCTGGACCAGAGCCGGGACAGGAGCCAATCGGCCCCAGCATTTT. It codes for CAWTRAGTGANRPQHF.

This clonotype showed up just a few times. The DNA for the CDR3 is TGTGCCAGCAGCTCCGGGACAGGGGCGGTCTATGGCTACACCTTC. It translates to CASSSGTGAVYGYTF. The chain is built from TRBV28 and TRBJ1-2; TRBD1 matches at 10 bases. V shed 6 bases, J shed 4 bases, and the junction held 8 bases outside the gene matches. This CDR3 is built from 15 residues. Germline assignment: CDR1 MDHEN and CDR2 SYDVKM.

This clonotype came up many times. The chain uses TRBV7-2 and TRBJ2-7; D uncertain. V was cut by 5 bases and J by 2 bases, with 7 bases left in between. The CDR3 extends over 12 amino acids. Germline values: CDR1 SGHTA, CDR2 FQGNSA. CDR3 amino acids: CASSPNPYEQYF. CDR3 bases: TGTGCCAGCAGCCCAAACCCCTACGAGCAGTACTTC.

Many counts were recorded for this clonotype. V and J are TRBV18 and TRBJ1-1; TRBD1 aligns across 7 bases. V gave up 4 bases and J gave up 3 bases; unmatched junction bases: 8. Germline CDR1 reads KGHSH; CDR2 reads LQKENI. CDR3 length: 15 residues. CDR3 coding DNA: TGTGCCAGCTCACTAGGTCGGGACAGATACACTGAAGCTTTCTTT. This gives the protein CASSLGRDRYTEAFF.

This clonotype was observed a handful of times. The chain combines TRBV28 with TRBJ2-7; the match to TRBD1 covers 7 bases. Germline V gene lookup returns CDR1 MDHEN and CDR2 SYDVKM. This CDR3 has 14 residues. J was trimmed by 4 bases and V by 2 bases; bases with no gene match: 5. CDR3 loop: CASSLSRGLYEQYF. For the CDR3, the DNA is TGTGCCAGCAGTTTAAGTAGGGGGCTTTACGAGCAGTACTTC.